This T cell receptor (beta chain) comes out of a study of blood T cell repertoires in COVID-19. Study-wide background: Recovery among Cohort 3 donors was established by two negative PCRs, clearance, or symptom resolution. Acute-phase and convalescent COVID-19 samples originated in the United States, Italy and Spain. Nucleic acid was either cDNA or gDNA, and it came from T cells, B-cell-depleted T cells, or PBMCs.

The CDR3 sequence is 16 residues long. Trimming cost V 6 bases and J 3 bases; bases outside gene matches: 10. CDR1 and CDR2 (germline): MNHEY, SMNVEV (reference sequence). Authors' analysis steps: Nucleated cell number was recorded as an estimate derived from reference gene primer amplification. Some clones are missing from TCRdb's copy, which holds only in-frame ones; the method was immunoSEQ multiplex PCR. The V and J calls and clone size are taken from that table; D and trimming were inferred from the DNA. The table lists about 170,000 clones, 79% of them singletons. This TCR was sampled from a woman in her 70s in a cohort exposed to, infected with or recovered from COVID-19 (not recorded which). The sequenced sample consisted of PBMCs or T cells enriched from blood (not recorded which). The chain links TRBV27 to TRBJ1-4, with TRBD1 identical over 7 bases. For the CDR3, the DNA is TGTGCCAGCAGCCCGAAAGGGGGCTCGGCTAATGAAAAACTGTTTTTT. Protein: CASSPKGGSANEKLFF.